The T cell receptor beta chain described here comes from a study of T cell responses to AZD1222 COVID-19 vaccine. Study results and limitations: Spike-specific TCRs gained breadth and depth after people received two AZD1222 doses.

Some clones are missing from TCRdb's copy, which holds only in-frame ones; the method was immunoSEQ multiplex PCR. The sample consists of under 200,000 clones, 85% to 95% of them appearing once. V trimming: 7 bases; J trimming: 8 bases; junction bases outside the gene matches: 8. The germline CDR1 and CDR2 sequences are MNHEY and SVGAGI. The CDR3 spans 15 residues. This clone has just one count. What it binds is not known. This sample comprised peripheral blood, obtained on day 0 of AZD1222 vaccination. This receptor was taken from an adult in good health. V is TRBV6-5 and J is TRBJ1-6; 10 nucleotides agree with TRBD1. The CDR3 nucleotides read TGTGCCAGCACCAAGCCCGGGACAGGGGATTCACCCCTCCACTTT. Protein: CASTKPGTGDSPLHF.